The 18 T cell receptor beta chains given below trace back to one sample, sequenced in a study of control samples from healthy donors and cancer patients. Profiled with immunoSEQ multiplex PCR; TCRdb holds only in-frame clones, not every one. The sample includes tens of thousands of clones, about nine tenths of them seen just once. Sequenced sample: blood. All receptors derive from a man aged 30-40 years in good health.

The gene calls are TRBV2 and TRBJ1-4; D call uncertain. The CDR3 covers 13 residues. Trimming cost V 5 bases and J 2 bases, with 6 bases left between them. The germline V gene has CDR1 SNHLY and CDR2 FYNNEI. CDR3 sequence: CASSPGTNEKLFF. For the CDR3, the DNA is TGTGCCAGCAGTCCGGGGACTAATGAAAAACTGTTTTTT.

The chain carries TRBV12-3 or TRBV12-4 and TRBJ1-2; D not resolved. V was clipped by 3 bases and J by 7 bases, with 6 bases between them. There are 11 residues in the CDR3. Here the CDR3 reads CASSFGVGYTF. DNA for the CDR3: TGTGCCAGCAGTTTTGGTGTTGGCTACACCTTC.

V gene TRBV28 combines with J gene TRBJ2-7; a possible D gene is TRBD1 (5 bases). Deletions cut 7 bases from V and 4 bases from J, with 14 bases between. CDR3 length: 13 amino acids. CDR1 MDHEN and CDR2 SYDVKM come from the germline V gene. For the CDR3, the DNA is TGTGCCAGCACCCCGACAGAGTTTTACGAGCAGTACTTC. Its protein is CASTPTEFYEQYF.

The chain joins TRBV30 to TRBJ1-1; D perhaps matches TRBD1 (5 bases). In germline, CDR1 is GTSNPN, CDR2 SVGIG (reference sequence). The V and J ends lost 1 base and 4 bases respectively, with 16 bases between them. The CDR3 consists of 15 residues. The CDR3: CAWSAGMGLFTEAFF. CDR3 bases: TGTGCCTGGAGTGCCGGGATGGGACTTTTCACTGAAGCTTTCTTT. Using reference TRBV30 and TRBJ1-1 for the parts outside the CDR3, the full variable domain is SQTIHQWPATLVQPVGSPLSLECTVEGTSNPNLYWYRQAAGRGLQLLFYSVGIGQISSEVPQNLSASRPQDRQFILSSKKLLLSDSGFYLCAWSAGMGLFTEAFFGQGTRLTVV.

J is TRBJ1-1 and V is TRBV20-1, with D possibly being TRBD1 (5 bases). Germline CDR1 reads DFQATT; CDR2 reads SNEGSKA (reference sequence). This CDR3 comprises 13 residues. Trimming took off 3 bases at V and 3 bases at J, with 11 bases between the two ends. The CDR3 is CSASSTGDTEAFF. The DNA for the CDR3 is TGCAGTGCTAGTTCTACGGGGGACACTGAAGCTTTCTTT.

The chain joins TRBV5-1 to TRBJ2-3, with 8 bases identical to TRBD2. Germline values: CDR1 SGHRS, CDR2 YFSETQ. With 0 bases clipped from V and 4 bases from J, the junction kept 4 bases outside the gene matches. This CDR3 is built from 15 residues. The CDR3: CASSLEVAGSDTQYF. CDR3 nucleotide sequence: TGCGCCAGCAGCTTGGAGGTAGCGGGATCAGATACGCAGTATTTT.

This chain links TRBV18 with TRBJ1-1; no firm D call. CDR1 and CDR2 (germline): KGHSH, LQKENI. Trimming stripped 6 bases from V and 1 base from J, with 9 bases between. There are 13 residues in the CDR3. The chain's CDR3 is CASSLDENTEAFF. CDR3 bases: TGTGCCAGCTCCTTGGACGAGAACACTGAAGCTTTCTTT.

The chain recombines TRBV7-9 with TRBJ1-6; D call uncertain. The V end lost 5 bases, the J end lost 7 bases, and 9 bases lay between the germline ends. Germline V lookup: CDR1 SEHNR, CDR2 FQNEAQ (reference sequence). The CDR3 is 13 residues long. As DNA, the CDR3 is TGTGCCAGCAGCAATGACGGGAATTCACCCCTCCACTTT. Encoded protein: CASSNDGNSPLHF.

V usage is TRBV7-2 and J usage is TRBJ2-3; no clear D. Germline V gene sequence: CDR1 SGHTA, CDR2 FQGNSA. This CDR3 contains 12 residues. V lost 5 bases to trimming and J lost 2 bases, with 5 bases between them. CDR3 DNA sequence: TGTGCCAGCAGCCTTTCCACAGATACGCAGTATTTT. Translation: CASSLSTDTQYF.

The chain joins TRBV5-8 to TRBJ2-5; 8 bases align to TRBD1. Germline V lookup: CDR1 SGHTS, CDR2 YDEGEE. V lost 4 bases and J lost 1; bases outside the gene matches: 6. The CDR3 runs to 15 residues. Here the CDR3 reads CASSPRGQGQETQYF. In nucleotides, the CDR3 is TGTGCCAGCAGCCCTCGAGGACAGGGCCAAGAGACCCAGTACTTC.

The chain carries TRBV18 and TRBJ2-1, with D unclear. V lost 3 bases and J lost 11, with 11 bases in between. CDR1 and CDR2 from the germline V gene are KGHSH and LQKENI. The length of the CDR3 is 12 residues. Here the CDR3 reads CASSPGPDKQFF. DNA for the CDR3: TGTGCCAGCTCACCTGGACCCGATAAGCAGTTCTTC.

This sequence joins TRBV19 and TRBJ1-1; D gene unclear. This CDR3 comprises 11 residues. Germline CDR1 reads LNHDA; CDR2 reads SQIVND (reference sequence). The V end was cut by 9 bases, the J end by 7 bases, with 12 bases between. The CDR3 region has the DNA TGTGCCAGCCATCGAGGAGATGAAGCTTTCTTT. Translating gives CASHRGDEAFF.

For the CDR3, the DNA is TGTGCCAGCAGTGTTAACAGAAAACAAGAGACCCAGTACTTC. Translation gives CASSVNRKQETQYF. V gene TRBV25-1 combines with J gene TRBJ2-5, with D uncertain. This CDR3 spans 14 amino acids. V was pared by 4 bases and J by 2 bases, with 11 bases between. Germline V gene sequence: CDR1 MGHDK, CDR2 SYGVNS.

The chain employs TRBV4-3 and TRBJ2-3; D might be TRBD1 or TRBD2, each matching 5 bases. With 4 bases removed from V and 5 bases from J, the gap between germline ends came to 13 bases. Germline V gene lookup returns CDR1 LGHNA and CDR2 YSLEER. There are 14 residues in the CDR3. The CDR3 DNA sequence: TGCGCCAGCAGCCCTGGTGGGGGTAGAGATACGCAGTATTTT. Its protein product is CASSPGGGRDTQYF.

This clone was picked up a small number of times. V and J are TRBV9 and TRBJ1-1; D possibly corresponds to TRBD1 (6 bases). Per the germline V gene, CDR1 is SGDLS and CDR2 is YYNGEE. Trimming left V 3 bases short and J 3 bases short, with 9 bases between. CDR3 length: 13 amino acids. The CDR3 here is CASSEGVDTEAFF. The CDR3 DNA is TGTGCCAGCAGCGAGGGGGTGGACACTGAAGCTTTCTTT.

J is TRBJ1-3 and V is TRBV18; D remains unclear. Germline loops: CDR1 KGHSH, CDR2 LQKENI. The CDR3 has 14 residues. The V end was cut by 6 bases, the J end by 7 bases, with 16 bases between. CDR3 coding DNA: TGTGCCAGCTCCCCAGGCGGGAAGGCGAACACCATATATTTT. Translation gives CASSPGGKANTIYF. Full variable domain (outside the CDR3, taken from reference TRBV18 and TRBJ1-3): NAGVMQNPRHLVRRRGQEARLRCSPMKGHSHVYWYRQLPEEGLKFMVYLQKENIIDESGMPKERFSAEFPKEGPSILRIQQVVRGDSAAYFCASSPGGKANTIYFGEGSWLTVV.

The genes are TRBV2 and TRBJ2-7; TRBD2 aligns across 9 bases. After removal of 1 base from V and 2 bases from J, the junction contained 0 bases not matched to a gene. Germline CDR1 reads SNHLY; CDR2 reads FYNNEI. The CDR3 spans 14 residues. CDR3 residues: CASSEGLAAYEQYF. The CDR3 coding sequence is TGTGCCAGCAGTGAAGGACTAGCGGCCTACGAGCAGTACTTC.

V usage is TRBV5-4 and J usage is TRBJ1-1, with D possibly being TRBD1 (6 bases). CDR1 and CDR2 (germline): SGHNT, YYREEE (reference sequence). V lost 5 bases, J lost 1 base, and 15 bases lay in between. CDR3 length: 15 residues. The CDR3 sequence: CASRPGHPENTEAFF. CDR3 coding DNA: TGTGCCAGCAGGCCGGGACACCCCGAGAACACTGAAGCTTTCTTT.